The clone carrying this T cell receptor beta chain has only a few counts. This CDR3 is 14 amino acids long. V lost 0 bases, J lost 0 bases, and 7 bases lay in between. Germline assignment: CDR1 SGHNT and CDR2 YYREEE (reference sequence). These data belong to a study of blood T cell repertoires in COVID-19. As for the study in general: T cells, B-cell-depleted T cells, or PBMCs provided the cDNA or gDNA that served as material.

Here immunoSEQ multiplex PCR was the method, and the copy in TCRdb shows in-frame clones only, minus some. Seen here are about 250,000 clones, 65% to 90% observed once, and the top ten hold approximately 4.9%. V is TRBV5-4 and J is TRBJ2-7; D unclear. The TCR comes from a woman of 80 years or more with active or convalescent COVID-19. Sequenced material: peripheral blood. The CDR3 spells CASSLDRNSYEQYF. As DNA, the CDR3 is TGTGCCAGCAGCTTGGACAGAAACTCCTACGAGCAGTACTTC.